This T cell receptor beta chain was profiled in a study of T cell responses to AZD1222 COVID-19 vaccine (dated by TCRdb to about 2021). Regarding the study in general: TCR sequencing covered more than 230 trial participants: 200 to 210 given two doses of AZD1222 and about 26 given two doses of MenACWY control vaccine. Trial participants were enrolled into age subgroups of 18-55, 56-69 and 70-plus years, which contained 148, 28 and 57 TCR-sequenced participants, respectively. Here is what the overall study found, with its caveats: Nearly half of unique spike-specific TCRs reportedly recognized epitopes outside regions mutated in the B.1.351 and B.1.1.7 variants. The whole spike protein was spanned by vaccine-associated CD4 TCRs, and dominant responses were seen in regions 160-218 and 743-854. No day 14 peak-response samples were available, so repertoires were characterized only after the peak T cell response. Most participants were white British and females outnumbered males, and the authors suggested that clonal diversity may have been underestimated. Only five to seven AZD1222 recipients were SARS-CoV-2 seropositive at baseline, limiting conclusions about previously exposed vaccinees. Spike-specific TCR breadth and depth rose significantly after two AZD1222 doses compared with day 0 and with MenACWY recipients. The 56-69-year group was small, and its depth increase did not reach significance, likely because of low power.

Regarding this clone: What antigen it recognizes has not been identified. No much larger clone is present one base from it, and per-base qualities are unavailable.

The sample's time point label is to be understood as: about 28 days (+/-7) after the second vaccine dose. AZD1222 recipients with second doses at about 4 weeks or about 12 weeks were pooled, because spike-specific TCR depth and breadth did not differ between schedules. Samples from vaccinated people were obtained from the UK trials COV001 and COV002, which included a single-blind randomized controlled phase 2/3 trial of AZD1222 (ChAdOx1 nCoV-19) in healthy adults. Trial participant PBMC samples were collected at day 0 and day 28 after the second dose for TCRbeta chain sequencing. The CDR3 regions of human TCRbeta chains were subjected to immunosequencing. As for the authors' bioinformatics: TCRs in the repertoires were matched against a reference library of SARS-CoV-2-specific TCRs that had been generated with the MIRA antigen-specificity platform. Breadth meant the fraction of unique TCRs that were SARS-CoV-2-associated, whereas depth meant the fraction of total T cells that were SARS-CoV-2-associated. Each spike-specific TCR was assigned to its reactive spike region and to a CD4 or CD8 class using the MIRA data. Log10-transformed breadth and depth values were compared by one-way ANOVA with Sidak's multiple comparisons tests. The table comes from immuneACCESS by way of TCRdb, which keeps in-frame sequences with V and J called. Part of the clones is missing from these tables; in studies checked, under half for an unresolved V gene and the rest for unknown reasons. That table is the source of V, J and clone size, and D and trimming were worked out from the DNA. The sample contains 180,000 or so clones, 90% to 95% of them found a single time. Of the sample, 1% to 1.5% falls within the top ten clones.

Source: peripheral blood, taken 28 days after the second AZD1222 dose. This sequence was found in an adult who received the AZD1222 COVID-19 vaccine.

The CDR3 corresponds to CASSLSHLSNQPQHF. Read as DNA, the sequence is TGTGCCAGTAGTTTGAGCCACCTCAGCAATCAGCCCCAGCATTTT. The chain links TRBV19 with TRBJ1-5; no D gene call is confident. Taken from the germline V gene (reference sequence), the CDR1 and CDR2 loops are LNHDA and SQIVND. V lost 5 bases and J lost 1 base; the stretch between them is 12 bases long. The CDR3, cysteine through phenylalanine, is 15 amino acids long. The read is trimmed to its CDR3 DNA, 45 bases read in frame from base 1.